This T cell receptor (beta chain) emerged from a study of human T cells and chemical hapten exposure (dated by TCRdb to about 2021). A note on the overall study: For sensitization, 2% DPC in acetone was applied to a 2 cm by 2 cm area of upper inner arm skin. Throughout the roughly 25-week study period, patients were also given weekly therapeutic DPC doses on the scalp. Patch tests used Finn chambers with 0.01% DPC on the upper back, scored after 6 days by International Contact Dermatitis Research Group standards. The patient cohort, mostly female, included alopecia areata with under or over 50% scalp involvement, alopecia totalis and alopecia universalis. Libraries were pooled for sequencing, and per-sample TCR yields varied mainly because of small differences in library volumes within the pool. The study tracked peripheral blood TCR repertoire changes in vivo during primary and secondary sensitization to the hapten diphenylcyclopropenone (DPC) in alopecia patients. Blood samples were taken from patients before sensitization (week 0) and then at 2, 6 and about 24 weeks after DPC sensitization. About 30 alopecia patients provided blood for TCR sequencing at one to four time points (pre-sensitization, 2, 6 and 24 weeks).

The investigation overall reported the following: After repeated subsampling, changes were observed in the strength of the expansion versus patch-test correlation and in the threshold at which the correlation became significant. A positive correlation was found between the number of PT1 expanded TCRs and patch test score, with significance reached at thresholds 8, 16 and 32 but not 4. Expanded TCRs formed significantly more large CDR3 similarity clusters than pre-sensitization or healthy control sets, consistent with antigen-driven responses. DPC sensitization did not change the number of TCRs with a frequency above 1 in 1000, and there was no evidence of changes in global repertoire structure. Because every patient had alopecia, a presumed autoimmune disease, the patients' immune response might differ from that of healthy individuals.

This clonotype has a count of ten or more. Its antigen is still unknown. The sample holds no much larger clone one base away, and base qualities are not on file. The sample's time point label, in plain terms: patch test 1, 2 weeks after DPC sensitization. The sample's treatment or condition label, in plain terms: therapeutic diphenylcyclopropenone sensitization with weekly scalp DPC. Blood at each patch-test visit was drawn before the patch test was applied. Patients were considered eligible if aged 18 to 70, diagnosed with alopecia and deemed suitable for DPC therapy, and patients were excluded if pregnant. Total RNA was isolated from unfractionated whole blood collected in Tempus Blood RNA tubes. The library was produced with RACE. The run used a NextSeq 500. Library preparation attached unique molecular identifiers to individual cDNA molecules for quantitative, reproducible TCR counting. For every blood RNA sample, sequencing covered both the TCR alpha and TCR beta chains. Under the source paper's analysis protocol: A median of approximately 100,000 TCRs per sample was observed, with a range of about 23,224 to 750,000. The Decombinator software suite was used to annotate V, J and CDR3 in the TCR reads. Every sample was subsampled to the same number of TCRs (28,000) for the PS versus PT1 abundance plots. TCRs were defined as expanded if absent before sensitization and observed at least eight times at the 2-week time point. The public sequencing data were trimmed at Q25 with fastp and processed into clonotypes with MiXCR by TCRdb, which kept only in-frame beta chains. Each entry is one CDR3 protein sequence, shown with its most common DNA and genes. In this record, the V and J calls reflect TCRdb's handling and not the investigators' own analysis. This sample has fewer than 130,000 distinct CDR3 sequences in its table, and approximately 11% of those were observed once. The leading ten clones occupy approximately 4% of the sample.

The sequence derives from a woman in her 40s with alopecia areata. Some clones in this sample may be carry-over from other donors' samples. The starting material was whole blood, obtained in connection with sensitization to the hapten diphenylcyclopropenone (DPC).

The encoded CDR3 is CSANFRGKSSYNEQFF. In nucleotide form, the sequence is TGCAGTGCTAACTTCCGGGGGAAGAGCTCCTACAATGAGCAGTTCTTC. The V and J segments used are TRBV20-1 and TRBJ2-1; matching of 6 bases hints at TRBD2 as the D gene. The CDR3 measures 16 amino acids from cysteine to phenylalanine. Only the CDR3 DNA stays, 48 bases, in frame from base 1. Looking up the germline V gene (reference sequence) yields CDR1 DFQATT and CDR2 SNEGSKA. The V and J ends are trimmed by 4 bases and 0 bases, leaving 16 bases between them.